This TCR beta chain was obtained from a study of T cells after yellow fever vaccination. Looking at the study overall: The fractions with low cell numbers were processed using SMART-Seq v4 Ultra Low Input.

Overall study findings and caveats: There was a small share of clonotypes that showed up in both the CD4 and CD8 compartments. Booster sampling recovered most clones from primary vaccination (roughly 97% CD4, approximately 88% CD8). The secondary response was weaker but peaked faster, day 5 versus 15.

On this clonotype itself: Its antigen is unknown.

The CDR3 sequence is 16 residues long. Germline assignment: CDR1 SGDLS and CDR2 YYNGEE. Trimming cost V 3 bases and J 1 base, with 13 bases left between them. MiXCR was run by TCRdb on the 5' RACE reads, yielding one entry per CDR3 protein. Here the sample spans about 350,000 distinct CDR3 sequences, approximately 10% being singletons. The input for sequencing was PBMCs, taken on the day of the first yellow fever vaccination. V usage is TRBV9 and J usage is TRBJ2-2, with a possible D match to TRBD1 (6 bases). The sequence was obtained from a man younger than 30 who received the YFV17D yellow fever vaccine. CDR3 residues: CASSATSGENTGELFF. DNA for the CDR3: TGTGCCAGCAGCGCCACCTCAGGGGAGAACACCGGGGAGCTGTTTTTT.